Presented here are 4 T cell receptor beta chains from one specimen sequenced in a study of OX40 agonist ivuxolimab in advanced cancers. Profiled with immunoSEQ multiplex PCR; TCRdb holds only in-frame clones, not every one. The repertoire consists of tens of thousands of clones, with around 85% occurring once and the leading ten covering roughly 2.2%. The sample was CD4+ or CD8+ T cells sorted from blood, taken in a trial of the OX40 agonist ivuxolimab. The receptors come from an adult with an advanced solid tumor such as melanoma, head and neck, liver or kidney cancer.

The chain carries TRBV7-9 and TRBJ1-4; 7 bases are a match to TRBD1. The CDR3 totals 15 residues. J lost 8 bases, V lost 2 bases, and 8 bases had no gene match. CDR1 and CDR2 (germline): SEHNR, FQNEAQ (reference sequence). CDR3: CASSLPRGPFEKLFF. In DNA, the CDR3 is TGTGCCAGCAGCTTACCAAGGGGGCCCTTCGAAAAACTGTTTTTT. Full variable domain (remainder filled in from reference TRBV7-9 and TRBJ1-4): DTGVSQNPRHKITKRGQNVTFRCDPISEHNRLYWYRQTLGQGPEFLTYFQNEAQLEKSRLLSDRFSAERPKGSFSTLEIQRTEQGDSAMYLCASSLPRGPFEKLFFGSGTQLSVL.

J is TRBJ2-7 and V is TRBV6-5; 7 positions match TRBD1. The ends lost 5 bases at V and 2 bases at J; junction bases unmatched: 9. Germline loops: CDR1 MNHEY, CDR2 SVGAGI. This CDR3 has 15 residues. The CDR3 is CASSSRQGPTYEQYF. As DNA, the CDR3 is TGTGCCAGCAGTAGTCGACAGGGCCCTACCTACGAGCAGTACTTC.

This clone occurred a few times. The rearrangement links TRBV5-1 to TRBJ1-2; the D is unclear. The CDR3 is made up of 13 amino acids. Trimming took off 1 base at V and 3 bases at J, with 7 bases between the two ends. The germline CDR1 and CDR2 sequences are SGHRS and YFSETQ. In DNA, the CDR3 is TGCGCCAGCAGCTTGAGGCCAGACTATGGCTACACCTTC. Protein sequence: CASSLRPDYGYTF.

The chain carries TRBV18 and TRBJ2-1; 7 bases align to TRBD1. Germline lookup yields CDR1 KGHSH and CDR2 LQKENI. Trimming took 1 base from V and 5 from J; bases not matched to a gene: 8. CDR3 length equals 16 residues. CDR3 protein: CASSPRPGQDHNEQFF. CDR3 nucleotides: TGTGCCAGCTCACCACGCCCAGGACAGGACCACAATGAGCAGTTCTTC. The full variable domain, rest sourced from reference TRBV18 and TRBJ2-1, is NAGVMQNPRHLVRRRGQEARLRCSPMKGHSHVYWYRQLPEEGLKFMVYLQKENIIDESGMPKERFSAEFPKEGPSILRIQQVVRGDSAAYFCASSPRPGQDHNEQFFGPGTRLTVL.